The text below deals with one T cell receptor (beta chain). TRAV- and TRBV-specific primers primed first-strand cDNA, covering alpha and beta chains. TCR amplification used 20 to 25 PCR cycles, a constant-region primer and a V-primer adapter. TCRdb redid the calling of the reads with MiXCR, one entry per CDR3 protein. The repertoire holds under 90,000 distinct CDR3 sequences, with 15% to 20% as singletons. The data were taken from a study of low-dose radiotherapy and immunotherapy resistance in tumors. Study summary: Cohort 1 got 0.5 Gy per fraction every 2 weeks, 6.5 Gy in total. Given every two weeks, intravenous cyclophosphamide 200 mg/m2 preceded radiation and immunotherapy by one day.

Deletions cut 0 bases from V and 2 bases from J, with 13 bases between. The CDR3 is made up of 16 amino acids. CDR1 and CDR2 from the germline V gene are MNHEY and SVGEGT. Time point denoted: before trial treatment. Source: PBMCs, taken before treatment. The chain employs TRBV6-2 or TRBV6-3 and TRBJ1-1; TRBD1 might be the D (6 bases). The receptor's source is a male donor with prostate cancer. DNA of the CDR3: TGTGCCAGCAGTTACTCATACGGACAGCCAAACACTGAAGCTTTCTTT. It codes for CASSYSYGQPNTEAFF.